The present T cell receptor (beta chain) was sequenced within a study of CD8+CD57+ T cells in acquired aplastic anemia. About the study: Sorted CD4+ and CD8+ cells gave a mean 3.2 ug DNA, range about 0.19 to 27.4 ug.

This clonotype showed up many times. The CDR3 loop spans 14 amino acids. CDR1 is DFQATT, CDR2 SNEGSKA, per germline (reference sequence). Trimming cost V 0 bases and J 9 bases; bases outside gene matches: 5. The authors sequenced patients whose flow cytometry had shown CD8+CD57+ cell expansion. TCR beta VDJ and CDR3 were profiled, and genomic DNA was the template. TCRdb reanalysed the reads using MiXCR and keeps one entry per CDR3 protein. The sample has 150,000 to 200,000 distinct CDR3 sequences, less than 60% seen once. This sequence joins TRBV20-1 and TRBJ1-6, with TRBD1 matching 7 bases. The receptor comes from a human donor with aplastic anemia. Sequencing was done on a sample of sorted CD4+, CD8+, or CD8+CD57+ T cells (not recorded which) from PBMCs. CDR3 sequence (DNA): TGCAGTGCTAGAGATCGGAGGGGGCGTTCACCCCTCCACTTT. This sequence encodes CSARDRRGRSPLHF.